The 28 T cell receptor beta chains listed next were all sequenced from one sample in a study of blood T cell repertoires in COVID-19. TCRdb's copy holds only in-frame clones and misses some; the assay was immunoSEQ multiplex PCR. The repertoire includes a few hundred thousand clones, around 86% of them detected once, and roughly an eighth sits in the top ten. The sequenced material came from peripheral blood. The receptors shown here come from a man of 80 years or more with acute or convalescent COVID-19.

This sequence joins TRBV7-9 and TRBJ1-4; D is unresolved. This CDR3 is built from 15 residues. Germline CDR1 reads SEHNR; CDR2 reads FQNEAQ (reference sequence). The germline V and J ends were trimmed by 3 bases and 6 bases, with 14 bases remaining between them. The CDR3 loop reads CASSFMSLEHEKLFF. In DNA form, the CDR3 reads TGTGCCAGCAGCTTTATGTCTCTTGAGCATGAAAAACTGTTTTTT.

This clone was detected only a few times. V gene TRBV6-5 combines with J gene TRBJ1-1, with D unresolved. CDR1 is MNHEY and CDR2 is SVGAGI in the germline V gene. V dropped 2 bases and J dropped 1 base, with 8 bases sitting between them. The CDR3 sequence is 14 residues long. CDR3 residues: CASSYATQNTEAFF. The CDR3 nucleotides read TGTGCCAGCAGTTACGCGACACAGAACACTGAAGCTTTCTTT.

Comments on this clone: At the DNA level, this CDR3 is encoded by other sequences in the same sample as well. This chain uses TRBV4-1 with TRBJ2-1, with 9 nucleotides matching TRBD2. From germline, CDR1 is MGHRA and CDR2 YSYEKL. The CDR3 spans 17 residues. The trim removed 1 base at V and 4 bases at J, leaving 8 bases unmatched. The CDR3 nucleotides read TGCGCCAGCAGCCAAGCACCCAGCGGGGGGCCATACAATGAGCAGTTCTTC. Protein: CASSQAPSGGPYNEQFF.

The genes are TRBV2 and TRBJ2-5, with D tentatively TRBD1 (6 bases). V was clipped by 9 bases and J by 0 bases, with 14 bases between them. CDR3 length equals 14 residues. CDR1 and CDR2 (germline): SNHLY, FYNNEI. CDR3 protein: CASLKGQNQETQYF. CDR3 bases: TGTGCCAGTCTTAAAGGACAGAACCAAGAGACCCAGTACTTC. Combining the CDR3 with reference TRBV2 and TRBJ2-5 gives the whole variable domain EPEVTQTPSHQVTQMGQEVILRCVPISNHLYFYWYRQILGQKVEFLVSFYNNEISEKSEIFDDQFSVERPDGSNFTLKIRSTKLEDSAMYFCASLKGQNQETQYFGPGTRLLVL.

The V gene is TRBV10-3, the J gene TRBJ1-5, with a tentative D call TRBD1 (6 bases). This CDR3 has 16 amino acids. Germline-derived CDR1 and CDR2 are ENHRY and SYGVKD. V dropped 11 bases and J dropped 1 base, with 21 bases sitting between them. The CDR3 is CASAGDGGQSNQPQHF. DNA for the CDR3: TGTGCCTCCGCAGGGGACGGGGGGCAAAGCAATCAGCCCCAGCATTTT.

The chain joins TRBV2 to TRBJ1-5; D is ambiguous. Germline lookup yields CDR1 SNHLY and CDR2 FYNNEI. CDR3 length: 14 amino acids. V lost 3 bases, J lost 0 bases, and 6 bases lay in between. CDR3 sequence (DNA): TGTGCCAGCAGTGACAGATATAGCAATCAGCCCCAGCATTTT. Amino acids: CASSDRYSNQPQHF.

CDR3 region: CSVEDRGRSYNEQFF. DNA of the CDR3: TGCAGCGTTGAAGACAGGGGGAGGTCCTACAATGAGCAGTTCTTC. This chain connects TRBV29-1 to TRBJ2-1; TRBD1 might be the D (7 bases). Trimming removed 0 bases from V and 1 base from J, with 10 bases in between. Germline V gene data show CDR1 as SQVTM and CDR2 as ANQGSEA. The CDR3 runs to 15 residues.

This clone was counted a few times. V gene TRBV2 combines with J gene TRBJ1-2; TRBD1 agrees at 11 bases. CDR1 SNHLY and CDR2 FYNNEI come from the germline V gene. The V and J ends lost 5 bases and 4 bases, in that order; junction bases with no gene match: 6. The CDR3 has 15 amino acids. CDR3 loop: CASSPGTGGLYGYTF. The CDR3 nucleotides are TGTGCCAGCAGTCCCGGGACAGGGGGACTCTATGGCTACACCTTC. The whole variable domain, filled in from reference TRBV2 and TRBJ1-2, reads EPEVTQTPSHQVTQMGQEVILRCVPISNHLYFYWYRQILGQKVEFLVSFYNNEISEKSEIFDDQFSVERPDGSNFTLKIRSTKLEDSAMYFCASSPGTGGLYGYTFGSGTRLTVV.

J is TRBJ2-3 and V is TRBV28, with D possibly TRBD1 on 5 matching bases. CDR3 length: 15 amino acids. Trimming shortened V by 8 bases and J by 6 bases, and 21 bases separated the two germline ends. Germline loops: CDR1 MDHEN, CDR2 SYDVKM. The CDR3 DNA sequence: TGTGCCAGCCCCCCCATGGGCAGGGCTTGGGATACGCAGTATTTT. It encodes CASPPMGRAWDTQYF. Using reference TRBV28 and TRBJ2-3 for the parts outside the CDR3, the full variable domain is DVKVTQSSRYLVKRTGEKVFLECVQDMDHENMFWYRQDPGLGLRLIYFSYDVKMKEKGDIPEGYSVSREKKERFSLILESASTNQTSMYLCASPPMGRAWDTQYFGPGTRLTVL.

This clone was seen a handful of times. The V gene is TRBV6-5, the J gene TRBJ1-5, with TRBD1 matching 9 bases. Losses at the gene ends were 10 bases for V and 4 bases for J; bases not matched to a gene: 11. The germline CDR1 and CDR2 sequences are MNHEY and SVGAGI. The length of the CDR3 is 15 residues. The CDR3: CATFTGTGLNQPQHF. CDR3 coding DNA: TGTGCCACCTTTACGGGGACAGGGCTAAATCAGCCCCAGCATTTT.

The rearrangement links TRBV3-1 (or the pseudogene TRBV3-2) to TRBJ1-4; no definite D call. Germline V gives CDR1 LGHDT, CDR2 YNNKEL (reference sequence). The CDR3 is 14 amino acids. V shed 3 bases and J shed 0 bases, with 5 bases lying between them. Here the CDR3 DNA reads TGTGCCAGCAGCCAGCGGGCAACTAATGAAAAACTGTTTTTT. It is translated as CASSQRATNEKLFF.

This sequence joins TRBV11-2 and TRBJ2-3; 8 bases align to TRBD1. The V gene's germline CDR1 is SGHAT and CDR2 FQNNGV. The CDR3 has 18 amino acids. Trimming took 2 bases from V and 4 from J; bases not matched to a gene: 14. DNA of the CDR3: TGTGCCAGCAGCTTACGGATTAGCAGGGGGCTTGCCCCAGATACGCAGTATTTT. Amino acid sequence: CASSLRISRGLAPDTQYF.

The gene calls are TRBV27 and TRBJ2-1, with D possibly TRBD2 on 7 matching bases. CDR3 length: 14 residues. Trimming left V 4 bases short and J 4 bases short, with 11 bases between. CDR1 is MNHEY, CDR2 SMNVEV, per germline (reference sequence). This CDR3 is CASSWEGQYNEQFF. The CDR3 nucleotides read TGTGCCAGCAGTTGGGAGGGACAATACAATGAGCAGTTCTTC.

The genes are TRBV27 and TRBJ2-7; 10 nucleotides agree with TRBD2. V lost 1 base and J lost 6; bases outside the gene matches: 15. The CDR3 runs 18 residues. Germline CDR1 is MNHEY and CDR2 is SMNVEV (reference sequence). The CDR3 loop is CASSLWASGRAGPGEQYF. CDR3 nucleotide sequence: TGTGCCAGCAGTTTATGGGCTAGCGGGAGAGCTGGACCGGGCGAGCAGTACTTC.

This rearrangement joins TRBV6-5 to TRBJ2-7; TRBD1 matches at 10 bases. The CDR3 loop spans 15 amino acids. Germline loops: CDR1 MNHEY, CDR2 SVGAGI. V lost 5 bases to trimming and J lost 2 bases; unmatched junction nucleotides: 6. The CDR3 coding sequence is TGTGCCAGCAGTCCCCGGGACAGGGGACCCTACGAGCAGTACTTC. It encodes CASSPRDRGPYEQYF.

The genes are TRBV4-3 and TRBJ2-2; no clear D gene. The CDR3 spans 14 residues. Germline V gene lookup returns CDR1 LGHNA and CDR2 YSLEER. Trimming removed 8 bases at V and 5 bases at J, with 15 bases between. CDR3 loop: CASSRRAGTGELFF. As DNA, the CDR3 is TGCGCCAGCTCGCGGAGAGCTGGGACCGGGGAGCTGTTTTTT.

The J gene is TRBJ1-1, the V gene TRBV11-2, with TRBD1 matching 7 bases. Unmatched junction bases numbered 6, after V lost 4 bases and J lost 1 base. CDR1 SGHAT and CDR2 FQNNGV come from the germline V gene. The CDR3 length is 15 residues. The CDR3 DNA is TGTGCCAGCAGCTCTTGGGACAGACCGAACACTGAAGCTTTCTTT. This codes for CASSSWDRPNTEAFF.

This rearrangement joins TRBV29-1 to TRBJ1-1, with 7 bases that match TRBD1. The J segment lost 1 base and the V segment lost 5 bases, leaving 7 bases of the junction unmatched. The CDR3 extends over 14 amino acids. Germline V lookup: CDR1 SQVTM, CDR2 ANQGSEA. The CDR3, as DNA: TGCAGCGTTAAAACGGGACAGACGAACACTGAAGCTTTCTTT. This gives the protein CSVKTGQTNTEAFF.

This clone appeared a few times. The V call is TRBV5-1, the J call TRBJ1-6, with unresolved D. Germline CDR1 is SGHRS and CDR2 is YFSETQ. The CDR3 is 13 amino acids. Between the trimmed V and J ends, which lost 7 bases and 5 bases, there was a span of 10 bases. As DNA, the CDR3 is TGCGCCAGCGGACTTACGAATAATTCACCCCTCCACTTT. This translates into CASGLTNNSPLHF.

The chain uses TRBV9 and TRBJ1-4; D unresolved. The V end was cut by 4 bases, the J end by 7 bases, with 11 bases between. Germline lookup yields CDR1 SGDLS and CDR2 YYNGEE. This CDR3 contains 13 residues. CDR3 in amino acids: CASSQVPSEKLFF. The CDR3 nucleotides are TGTGCCAGCAGCCAGGTACCGAGTGAAAAACTGTTTTTT.

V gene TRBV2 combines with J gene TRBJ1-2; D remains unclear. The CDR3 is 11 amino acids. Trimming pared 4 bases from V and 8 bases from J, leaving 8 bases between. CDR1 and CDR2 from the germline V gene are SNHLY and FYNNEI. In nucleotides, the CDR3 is TGTGCCAGCAGTGGAGGCGGGGGCTACACCTTC. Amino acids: CASSGGGGYTF. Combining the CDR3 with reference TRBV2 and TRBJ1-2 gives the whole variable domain EPEVTQTPSHQVTQMGQEVILRCVPISNHLYFYWYRQILGQKVEFLVSFYNNEISEKSEIFDDQFSVERPDGSNFTLKIRSTKLEDSAMYFCASSGGGGYTFGSGTRLTVV.

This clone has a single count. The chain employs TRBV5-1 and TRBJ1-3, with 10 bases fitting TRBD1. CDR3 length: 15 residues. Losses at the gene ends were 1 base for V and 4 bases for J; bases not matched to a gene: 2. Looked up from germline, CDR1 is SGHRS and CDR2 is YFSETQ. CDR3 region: CASSLSGQGGNTIYF. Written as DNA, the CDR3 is TGCGCCAGCAGCTTGTCGGGACAGGGGGGAAACACCATATATTTT.

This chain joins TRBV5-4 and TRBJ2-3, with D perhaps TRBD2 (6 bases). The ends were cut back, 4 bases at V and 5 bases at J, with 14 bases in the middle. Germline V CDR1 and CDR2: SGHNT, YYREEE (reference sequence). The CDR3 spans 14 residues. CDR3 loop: CASSLRGAGDTQYF. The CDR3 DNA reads TGTGCCAGCAGCCTGCGCGGGGCTGGAGATACGCAGTATTTT.

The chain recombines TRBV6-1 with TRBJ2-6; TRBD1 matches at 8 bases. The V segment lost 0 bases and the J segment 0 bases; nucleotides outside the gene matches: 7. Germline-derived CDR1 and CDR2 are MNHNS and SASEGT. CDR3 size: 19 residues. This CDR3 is CASSEAGTGTLSGANVLTF. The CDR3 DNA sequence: TGTGCCAGCAGTGAAGCCGGGACAGGAACCCTCTCTGGGGCCAACGTCCTGACTTTC.

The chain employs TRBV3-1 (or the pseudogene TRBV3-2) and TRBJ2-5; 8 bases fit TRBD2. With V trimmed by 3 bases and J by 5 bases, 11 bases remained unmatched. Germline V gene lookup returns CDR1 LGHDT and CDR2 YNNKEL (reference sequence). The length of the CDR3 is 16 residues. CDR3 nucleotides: TGTGCCAGCAGCCACCCGACCCCGGGGGGGGGTGAGACCCAGTACTTC. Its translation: CASSHPTPGGGETQYF.

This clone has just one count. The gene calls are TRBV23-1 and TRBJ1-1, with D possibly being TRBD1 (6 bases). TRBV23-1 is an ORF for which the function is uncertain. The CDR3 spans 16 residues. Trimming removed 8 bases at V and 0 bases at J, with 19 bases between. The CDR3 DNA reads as TGCGCCAGCCTGTCTTGCAGGGGAACAATGAACACTGAAGCTTTCTTT. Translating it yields CASLSCRGTMNTEAFF.

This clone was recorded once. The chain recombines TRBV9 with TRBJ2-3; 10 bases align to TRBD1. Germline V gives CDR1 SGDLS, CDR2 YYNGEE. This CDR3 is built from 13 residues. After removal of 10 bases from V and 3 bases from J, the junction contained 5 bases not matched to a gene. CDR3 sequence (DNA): TGTGCCGCGGGACAGGGGCCGACAGATACGCAGTATTTT. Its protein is CAAGQGPTDTQYF.

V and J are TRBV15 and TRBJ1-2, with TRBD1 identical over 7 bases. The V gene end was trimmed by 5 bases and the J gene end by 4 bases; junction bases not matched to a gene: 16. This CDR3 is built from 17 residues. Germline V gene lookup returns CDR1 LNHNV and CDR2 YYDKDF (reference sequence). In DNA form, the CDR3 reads TGTGCCACCAGCCCTACGCGTAGGGGGCGCCCCCTCTATGGCTACACCTTC. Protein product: CATSPTRRGRPLYGYTF. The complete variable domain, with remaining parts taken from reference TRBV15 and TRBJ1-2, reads DAMVIQNPRYQVTQFGKPVTLSCSQTLNHNVMYWYQQKSSQAPKLLFHYYDKDFNNEADTPDNFQSRRPNTSFCFLDIRSPGLGDTAMYLCATSPTRRGRPLYGYTFGSGTRLTVV.